Reported below is one TCR beta chain. Its matching antigen is unknown. This specimen belongs to a study of a mutant IDH1 vaccine in newly diagnosed glioma. Turning to the study itself: Vaccines began 4-6 weeks after radiotherapy alone, or with temozolomide cycles.

Study outcomes and limitations: Altogether, 93.3% of patients exhibited vaccine-induced immune responses.

The CDR3 consists of 11 residues. The V end was cut by 6 bases, the J end by 3 bases, with 6 bases between. Germline values: CDR1 MNHNS, CDR2 SASEGT. Data came from immunoSEQ multiplex PCR; TCRdb stores just in-frame clones and leaves some out. The table includes approximately 60,000 clones, under 85% detected once. As to time point: week 47, end of study. In every dose of vaccine, 300 ug of mutant IDH1 20-mer peptide was given alongside topical imiquimod. The material was PBMCs, obtained from a glioma patient whose treatment included an IDH1 peptide vaccine. V and J are TRBV6-1 and TRBJ2-7; D is possibly TRBD1 (6 bases). The TCR sequence derives from a woman aged 50 to 60 with glioma. The CDR3 bases are TGTGCCAGCAGACAGGGCTACGAGCAGTACTTC. Protein: CASRQGYEQYF.